The 20 T cell receptor beta chains reported below all come from one sample, sequenced in a study of lymphopenia after photon versus proton radiotherapy. Data came from immunoSEQ multiplex PCR; TCRdb stores just in-frame clones and leaves some out. The data show tens of thousands of clones, with 80% to 90% seen just once and 1.3% to 1.5% held by the top ten. The input for sequencing was peripheral blood, taken from a patient treated with proton-based radiotherapy. These receptors all stem from a man in his 60s with pancreatic cancer.

The rearrangement joins TRBV4-2 to TRBJ1-5; 10 nucleotides agree with TRBD1. Germline values: CDR1 LGHNA, CDR2 YNFKEQ. The CDR3 contains 15 residues. Unmatched junction bases numbered 3, after V lost 4 bases and J lost 3 bases. The chain's CDR3 is CASSRDRGANQPQHF. CDR3 DNA: TGTGCCAGCAGCCGGGACAGGGGAGCCAATCAGCCCCAGCATTTT.

V is TRBV5-6 and J is TRBJ2-7, with D maybe TRBD1 (5 bases). The CDR3 covers 13 residues. Germline V gives CDR1 SGHDT, CDR2 YYEEEE. V lost 4 bases, J lost 4 bases, and 12 bases lay in between. The CDR3 DNA follows: TGTGCCAGCAGCCGACTTGACAGTTACGAGCAGTACTTC. Its protein is CASSRLDSYEQYF.

J is TRBJ2-1 and V is TRBV18, with D possibly matching TRBD1 (6 bases). Germline CDR1 KGHSH, CDR2 LQKENI. There are 16 residues in the CDR3. V lost 3 bases, J lost 3 bases, and 15 bases lay in between. Here the CDR3 reads CASSPRGPQVYNEQFF. CDR3 DNA: TGTGCCAGCTCACCCAGGGGACCTCAGGTCTACAATGAGCAGTTCTTC.

V and J are TRBV2 and TRBJ1-4, with D possibly matching TRBD1 (5 bases). V was pared by 7 bases and J by 5 bases, with 14 bases between. The germline V gene has CDR1 SNHLY and CDR2 FYNNEI. The length of the CDR3 is 14 residues. As DNA, the CDR3 is TGTGCCAGCAAAGACAGTGTCAAGAATGAAAAACTGTTTTTT. Translation: CASKDSVKNEKLFF.

The chain recombines TRBV5-4 with TRBJ2-1; D is uncertain. The germline V gene has CDR1 SGHNT and CDR2 YYREEE (reference sequence). Trimming removed 1 base at V and 8 bases at J, with 10 bases between. The CDR3 contains 13 residues. CDR3 sequence (DNA): TGTGCCAGCAGCTTGAGCCTAGTAGATGAGCAGTTCTTC. Translated, it gives CASSLSLVDEQFF.

This clone appeared once. V usage is TRBV9 and J usage is TRBJ2-5; the match to TRBD1 covers 7 bases. In germline, CDR1 is SGDLS, CDR2 YYNGEE. CDR3 length: 14 amino acids. J lost 9 bases, V lost 3 bases, and 11 bases had no gene match. The CDR3 is CASSALGTARAQYF. The CDR3 DNA sequence: TGTGCCAGCAGCGCCCTAGGGACAGCCAGGGCCCAGTACTTC. Using reference TRBV9 and TRBJ2-5 for the parts outside the CDR3, the full variable domain is DSGVTQTPKHLITATGQRVTLRCSPRSGDLSVYWYQQSLDQGLQFLIQYYNGEERAKGNILERFSAQQFPDLHSELNLSSLELGDSALYFCASSALGTARAQYFGPGTRLLVL.

V is TRBV6-4 and J is TRBJ1-3, with D uncertain. V was trimmed by 2 bases and J by 5 bases, leaving 13 bases between them. Germline V gene data show CDR1 as MRHNA and CDR2 as SNTAGT. The CDR3 runs to 15 residues. The CDR3, as DNA: TGTGCCAGCAGTGACCGGGCCCGAGGGAGAAACACCATATATTTT. It specifies CASSDRARGRNTIYF.

J is TRBJ1-6 and V is TRBV13; D remains ambiguous. Looked up from germline, CDR1 is PRHDT and CDR2 is FYEKMQ (reference sequence). With 4 bases removed from V and 7 bases from J, the gap between germline ends came to 11 bases. The CDR3 runs to 14 residues. The CDR3 is CASSSRRTNSPLHF. Here the CDR3 DNA reads TGTGCCAGCAGCTCACGCAGGACGAATTCACCCCTCCACTTT.

This clone has a single count. At one end, the junction sequence differs from germline, possibly due to a read error. This chain links TRBV2 with TRBJ1-1; D gene ambiguous. The germline gives CDR1 SNHLY, CDR2 FYNNEI. CDR3 size: 12 residues. CDR3 sequence reads: CASSERVEGRRF. In DNA form, the CDR3 reads TGTGCCAGCAGCGAGAGGGTAGAAGGCCGTAGATTT.

The chain employs TRBV19 and TRBJ2-7; a possible D gene is TRBD2 (5 bases). The V gene's germline CDR1 is LNHDA and CDR2 SQIVND (reference sequence). V was trimmed by 4 bases and J by 6 bases, leaving 16 bases between them. This CDR3 contains 14 residues. The CDR3 DNA reads as TGTGCCAGTAGTAACTCGGGATTCGGGCCCGAGCAGTACTTC. Translation gives CASSNSGFGPEQYF.

In its sample, this clone was seen once. The chain's CDR3 is CASSLAAGGVGELFF. DNA of the CDR3: TGTGCCAGCAGCTTAGCAGCGGGAGGGGTAGGGGAGCTGTTTTTT. The chain recombines TRBV11-2 with TRBJ2-2; 10 bases agree with TRBD2. Germline V gene sequence: CDR1 SGHAT, CDR2 FQNNGV. The CDR3 sequence is 15 residues long. Trimming cost V 1 base and J 8 bases; bases outside gene matches: 4.

The J gene is TRBJ2-3, the V gene TRBV6-1; 11 bases fit TRBD2. Trimming at V came to 2 bases and at J to 0 bases, leaving 10 bases not matched to a gene. This CDR3 is 19 amino acids long. Germline CDR1 MNHNS, CDR2 SASEGT. CDR3 in amino acids: CASSERGSGRVGSTDTQYF. CDR3 sequence (DNA): TGTGCCAGCAGTGAAAGGGGTAGCGGGAGGGTGGGCAGCACAGATACGCAGTATTTT.

This chain joins TRBV5-1 and TRBJ2-2, with a weak D call TRBD2 (6 bases). The V and J ends lost 2 bases and 5 bases respectively, with 13 bases between them. The CDR3 spans 15 residues. Germline loops: CDR1 SGHRS, CDR2 YFSETQ. The DNA of the CDR3 is TGCGCCAGCAGCTTAGAAGGAGGGAGGACCGGGGAGCTGTTTTTT. Protein product: CASSLEGGRTGELFF.

The genes are TRBV27 and TRBJ1-1, with D perhaps TRBD1 (5 bases). Deletions cut 6 bases from V and 5 bases from J, with 19 bases between. Germline loops: CDR1 MNHEY, CDR2 SMNVEV (reference sequence). This CDR3 has 15 amino acids. The CDR3 spells CASSPMDTRRTEAFF. For the CDR3, the DNA is TGTGCCAGCAGCCCTATGGACACAAGACGAACTGAAGCTTTCTTT.

V gene TRBV11-2 combines with J gene TRBJ1-5; 7 bases are a match to TRBD1. This CDR3 comprises 14 residues. J lost 4 bases, V lost 5 bases, and 5 bases had no gene match. Germline V gene lookup returns CDR1 SGHAT and CDR2 FQNNGV. The CDR3 region is CASSRDRLNQPQHF. The CDR3 coding sequence is TGTGCCAGCAGCCGGGACAGACTTAATCAGCCCCAGCATTTT. Full variable domain (missing parts from reference TRBV11-2 and TRBJ1-5): EAGVAQSPRYKIIEKRQSVAFWCNPISGHATLYWYQQILGQGPKLLIQFQNNGVVDDSQLPKDRFSAERLKGVDSTLKIQPAKLEDSAVYLCASSRDRLNQPQHFGDGTRLSIL.

This clone was detected only once. The V and J genes are TRBV29-1 and TRBJ2-2; 12 bases line up with TRBD2. This CDR3 region has 16 residues. J lost 8 bases, V lost 6 bases, and 13 bases had no gene match. CDR1 SQVTM and CDR2 ANQGSEA come from the germline V gene. For the CDR3, the DNA is TGCAGCGTAATGCCTAAGACTAGCGGGAGTGGGGGGGAGCTGTTTTTT. Translation gives CSVMPKTSGSGGELFF.

V is TRBV5-1 and J is TRBJ2-1; D is ambiguous. CDR3 length: 17 amino acids. V dropped 0 bases and J dropped 0 bases, with 13 bases sitting between them. Per germline, CDR1 SGHRS and CDR2 YFSETQ. The CDR3 sequence: CASSLATGLSSYNEQFF. The CDR3, as DNA: TGCGCCAGCAGCTTGGCGACTGGCTTAAGCTCCTACAATGAGCAGTTCTTC.

The CDR3, as DNA: TGCGCCAGCAGCCCATTCAGAACGGGAGGGCGAAACGAGCAGTACTTC. Encoded protein: CASSPFRTGGRNEQYF. The J gene is TRBJ2-7, the V gene TRBV5-1; TRBD2 matches 8 bases. From germline, CDR1 is SGHRS and CDR2 YFSETQ. The V gene end was trimmed by 4 bases and the J gene end by 5 bases; junction bases not matched to a gene: 14. The CDR3 runs 16 residues.

V gene TRBV27 combines with J gene TRBJ1-1; D unclear. The germline V and J ends were trimmed by 2 bases and 0 bases, with 7 bases remaining between them. CDR1 and CDR2 (germline): MNHEY, SMNVEV (reference sequence). The CDR3 loop spans 14 amino acids. The chain's CDR3 is CASSLGRMNTEAFF. CDR3 nucleotide sequence: TGTGCCAGCAGTTTAGGTCGGATGAACACTGAAGCTTTCTTT.

This sequence joins TRBV15 and TRBJ1-1; 11 bases agree with TRBD1. The CDR3 contains 16 residues. Germline V lookup: CDR1 LNHNV, CDR2 YYDKDF (reference sequence). Trimming took 0 bases from V and 4 from J; bases not matched to a gene: 4. CDR3 amino acids: CATSRDPGTGGTEAFF. The DNA for the CDR3 is TGTGCCACCAGCAGAGATCCGGGGACAGGGGGCACTGAAGCTTTCTTT.